The 24 T cell receptor beta chains in this list originate from one sample, sequenced in a study of T cells in Graves' hyperthyroidism and ophthalmopathy. Template material for amplifying TCR beta CDR3 regions consisted of RNA transcripts. The TCR CDR3 was amplified in a first-round RT-PCR using the HTBI primer set. One entry per CDR3 protein results from TCRdb running MiXCR on the multiplex PCR reads. This table holds roughly 300,000 distinct CDR3 sequences, about 25% found once. Sequencing input: blood. Receptors originate from a man aged 40-49 years with Graves' hyperthyroidism that later progressed to Graves' ophthalmopathy.

This clonotype came up many times. V gene TRBV7-2 combines with J gene TRBJ2-2; D ambiguous. V was trimmed by 3 bases and J by 5 bases, leaving 7 bases between them. Germline CDR1 SGHTA, CDR2 FQGNSA. This CDR3 has 13 amino acids. The CDR3 nucleotides read TGTGCCAGCAGCTTGTTCTCTACCGGGGAGCTGTTTTTT. Translating gives CASSLFSTGELFF.

This clonotype was observed at least ten times. This chain links TRBV19 with TRBJ2-7; D perhaps matches TRBD2 (6 bases). Germline CDR1 and CDR2: LNHDA and SQIVND (reference sequence). The germline V and J ends were trimmed by 8 bases and 6 bases, with 14 bases remaining between them. The CDR3 sequence is 12 residues long. The CDR3 nucleotides are TGTGCCAGTGCGCGGGACCGGGGCGAGCAGTACTTC. Translation gives CASARDRGEQYF.

In its sample, this clonotype was seen many times. The gene calls are TRBV7-6 and TRBJ2-7, with a possible D match to TRBD1 (7 bases). Germline CDR1 is SGHVS and CDR2 is FNYEAQ. The CDR3 consists of 13 residues. Trimming removed 2 bases from V and 6 bases from J, with 11 bases in between. The CDR3 reads CASSLNQGGEQYF. The CDR3 DNA sequence: TGTGCCAGCAGCTTAAACCAGGGGGGCGAGCAGTACTTC. The entire variable domain, with the rest obtained from reference TRBV7-6 and TRBJ2-7, is as follows: GAGVSQSPRYKVTKRGQDVALRCDPISGHVSLYWYRQALGQGPEFLTYFNYEAQQDKSGLPNDRFSAERPEGSISTLTIQRTEQRDSAMYRCASSLNQGGEQYFGPGTRLTVT.

This clonotype came up many times. The chain uses TRBV12-3 or TRBV12-4 and TRBJ1-1; tentatively, D is TRBD1 (6 bases). This CDR3 is built from 12 residues. Between the trimmed V and J ends, which lost 1 base and 11 bases, there was a span of 11 bases. In DNA form, the CDR3 reads TGTGCCAGCAGTTTAGTGAGGGGGGACGCTTTCTTT. Encoded protein: CASSLVRGDAFF.

In this sample, this clonotype turned up many times. The junction does not match germline at one end; this may be a read error. The chain uses TRBV7-9 and TRBJ2-7; TRBD1 matches at 9 bases. Germline values: CDR1 SEHNR, CDR2 FQNEAQ (reference sequence). The CDR3 extends over 15 amino acids. The CDR3, as DNA: TGTGCCAGCAGGTCGGAGACAGGGGGTTCCTACGAGCAGCACTTC. Protein product: CASRSETGGSYEQHF.

The chain uses TRBV24-1 and TRBJ2-2; D unresolved. Germline V gives CDR1 KGHDR, CDR2 SFDVKD. The CDR3 totals 14 residues. Trimming removed 1 base at V and 6 bases at J, with 8 bases between. CDR3 DNA sequence: TGTGCCACCAGTGATTTTAACGGCGCCGGGGAGCTGTTTTTT. Translation gives CATSDFNGAGELFF.

This clonotype was detected many times. The chain joins TRBV29-1 to TRBJ1-1; 7 bases fit TRBD1. Germline V lookup: CDR1 SQVTM, CDR2 ANQGSEA. The V and J ends lost 3 bases and 6 bases, in that order; junction bases with no gene match: 10. This CDR3 region has 14 residues. CDR3 region: CSVEVGTARPEAFF. CDR3 sequence (DNA): TGCAGCGTTGAGGTCGGGACAGCCAGGCCTGAAGCTTTCTTT.

This clonotype was counted at least ten times. V is TRBV3-1 and J is TRBJ1-1; D call uncertain. The CDR3 is made up of 15 amino acids. CDR1 and CDR2 (germline): LGHDT, YNNKEL (reference sequence). V lost 2 bases, J lost 1 base, and 11 bases lay in between. The CDR3 loop reads CASSQYQDGNTEAFF. In DNA, the CDR3 is TGTGCCAGCAGCCAATACCAGGACGGGAACACTGAAGCTTTCTTT.

This clonotype was seen only a few times. This clone may be a read error of a much larger clone one base away. The chain is built from TRBV15 and TRBJ1-5; D remains unclear. V gave up 1 base and J gave up 1 base, with 8 bases separating them. CDR3 length: 15 amino acids. In germline, CDR1 is LNHNV, CDR2 YYDKDF (reference sequence). The DNA for the CDR3 is TGTGCCACCAGCAGAGTTTACGGGAGCAATCAGCCCCAGCATTTT. Amino acids: CATSRVYGSNQPQHF.

This clonotype was counted ten times or more. The chain carries TRBV5-1 and TRBJ2-7; TRBD1 might be the D (6 bases). The CDR3 spans 14 residues. V was pared by 3 bases and J by 1 base, with 11 bases between. Germline-derived CDR1 and CDR2 are SGHRS and YFSETQ. CDR3 DNA sequence: TGCGCCAGCAGCTACCAGGACAGTTCCTACGAGCAGTACTTC. Protein product: CASSYQDSSYEQYF.

This clonotype was seen repeatedly, ten times or more. V and J are TRBV20-1 and TRBJ2-7; 7 positions agree with TRBD1. There are 14 residues in the CDR3. Trimming cost V 5 bases and J 0 bases; bases outside gene matches: 7. Germline assignment: CDR1 DFQATT and CDR2 SNEGSKA (reference sequence). CDR3 DNA sequence: TGCAGTGCTCAGAGGGGGCAGTTCTCCTACGAGCAGTACTTC. Amino acid sequence: CSAQRGQFSYEQYF.

The chain uses TRBV20-1 and TRBJ1-1; D unclear. Germline CDR1 DFQATT, CDR2 SNEGSKA (reference sequence). The CDR3 totals 12 residues. The V and J ends lost 2 bases and 6 bases respectively, with 10 bases between them. CDR3 in amino acids: CSARRRTAEAFF. The CDR3 region has the DNA TGCAGTGCTAGACGTCGGACGGCTGAAGCTTTCTTT.

This clonotype was seen at least ten times. The chain has TRBV5-1 and TRBJ1-2, with TRBD1 matching over 9 bases. Germline lookup yields CDR1 SGHRS and CDR2 YFSETQ. V gave up 4 bases and J gave up 6 bases; unmatched junction bases: 19. The CDR3 is 18 amino acids. The DNA of the CDR3 is TGCGCCAGCAGCCAACTTGGTACAGGGGGCCCGGTGGGAGATGGCTACACCTTC. It specifies CASSQLGTGGPVGDGYTF. The variable domain in full, completed from reference TRBV5-1 and TRBJ1-2, reads KAGVTQTPRYLIKTRGQQVTLSCSPISGHRSVSWYQQTPGQGLQFLFEYFSETQRNKGNFPGRFSGRQFSNSRSEMNVSTLELGDSALYLCASSQLGTGGPVGDGYTFGSGTRLTVV.

This clonotype came up many times. The J gene is TRBJ1-2, the V gene TRBV7-9, with D unresolved. The V and J ends lost 3 bases and 4 bases respectively, with 12 bases between them. CDR1 is SEHNR, CDR2 FQNEAQ, per germline (reference sequence). The CDR3 consists of 14 residues. The CDR3 coding sequence is TGTGCCAGCAGCTTCGGAGGAACCCGCTATGGCTACACCTTC. Amino acid sequence: CASSFGGTRYGYTF.

In its sample, this clonotype was seen many times. The gene calls are TRBV15 and TRBJ2-5; TRBD2 aligns across 7 bases. The V gene's germline CDR1 is LNHNV and CDR2 YYDKDF (reference sequence). The CDR3 consists of 14 residues. Trimming took 5 bases from V and 4 from J; bases not matched to a gene: 7. Here the CDR3 DNA reads TGTGCCACCAGCGGGATAATAGCGGGAGAGACCCAGTACTTC. Translation: CATSGIIAGETQYF.

This clonotype has a count of ten or more. The V and J genes are TRBV11-3 and TRBJ1-1; no clear D. CDR1 SGHNT and CDR2 YENEEA come from the germline V gene. V was cut by 5 bases and J by 1 base, with 8 bases left in between. This CDR3 is built from 13 residues. CDR3 amino acids: CASSLETNTEAFF. The CDR3 region has the DNA TGTGCCAGCAGCCTCGAGACGAACACTGAAGCTTTCTTT.

This clonotype was recorded many times. The CDR3 is CASSLGTGDPGYTF. CDR3 DNA: TGCGCCAGCAGCTTGGGGACAGGGGATCCGGGCTACACCTTC. The J gene is TRBJ1-2, the V gene TRBV5-1; TRBD1 matches at 9 bases. J was trimmed by 8 bases and V by 0 bases; bases with no gene match: 5. Germline values: CDR1 SGHRS, CDR2 YFSETQ. This CDR3 comprises 14 residues.

The V and J genes are TRBV5-5 and TRBJ2-5; D remains ambiguous. This CDR3 has 14 amino acids. Germline assignment: CDR1 SGHKS and CDR2 YYEKEE (reference sequence). V lost 1 base and J 0 bases, leaving 7 bases between the germline ends. The CDR3 DNA sequence: TGTGCCAGCAGCTTGACAGCACACCAAGAGACCCAGTACTTC. The encoded protein is CASSLTAHQETQYF.

There are many counts of this clonotype. This chain links TRBV19 with TRBJ1-2, with D maybe TRBD1 (6 bases). Germline CDR1 and CDR2: LNHDA and SQIVND (reference sequence). Deletions cut 10 bases from V and 3 bases from J, with 12 bases between. There are 12 residues in the CDR3. The CDR3 nucleotides read TGTGCCATCGGAGAGGGGGACTATGGCTACACCTTC. Protein: CAIGEGDYGYTF.

This clonotype showed up many times. This chain joins TRBV7-9 and TRBJ2-5; D is undetermined. CDR3 length: 14 amino acids. V shed 2 bases and J shed 2 bases, with 9 bases lying between them. The germline CDR1 and CDR2 sequences are SEHNR and FQNEAQ (reference sequence). CDR3 amino acids: CASSLYTTQETQYF. CDR3 nucleotides: TGTGCCAGCAGCTTATACACCACGCAAGAGACCCAGTACTTC.

This clonotype was observed many times. CDR3 sequence (DNA): TGCAGCGTTGATTGGGGTTGGGCTGAGAACACTGAAGCTTTCTTT. It encodes CSVDWGWAENTEAFF. V usage is TRBV29-1 and J usage is TRBJ1-1; D ambiguous. The germline CDR1 and CDR2 sequences are SQVTM and ANQGSEA. Trimming shortened V by 3 bases and J by 1 base, and 15 bases separated the two germline ends. The CDR3 is 15 residues long. Variable domain in full (rest from reference TRBV29-1 and TRBJ1-1): SAVISQKPSRDICQRGTSLTIQCQVDSQVTMMFWYRQQPGQSLTLIATANQGSEATYESGFVIDKFPISRPNLTFSTLTVSNMSPEDSSIYLCSVDWGWAENTEAFFGQGTRLTVV.

The gene calls are TRBV19 and TRBJ2-5, with D perhaps matching TRBD2 (6 bases). The germline CDR1 and CDR2 sequences are LNHDA and SQIVND (reference sequence). V lost 9 bases, J lost 3 bases, and 11 bases lay in between. The CDR3 extends over 12 amino acids. The CDR3 DNA is TGTGCCAGCTCCGGGAGAAAAGAGACCCAGTACTTC. This sequence encodes CASSGRKETQYF.

This clonotype was recorded at least ten times. The chain links TRBV18 to TRBJ2-7, with 7 bases aligning to TRBD1. Looked up from germline, CDR1 is KGHSH and CDR2 is LQKENI. CDR3 length: 14 residues. J gave up 2 bases and V 3 bases, and 4 bases lay outside the gene matches. The CDR3 sequence: CASSPRDRPYEQYF. CDR3 coding DNA: TGTGCCAGCTCACCCCGGGACAGACCCTACGAGCAGTACTTC.

This clonotype was observed many times. The V and J genes are TRBV20-1 and TRBJ2-2; no clear D gene. Germline CDR1 DFQATT, CDR2 SNEGSKA (reference sequence). This CDR3 is 14 amino acids long. With 3 bases removed from V and 5 bases from J, the gap between germline ends came to 13 bases. The CDR3 sequence is CSASFPLGTGELFF. As DNA, the CDR3 is TGCAGTGCTAGTTTCCCATTGGGGACCGGGGAGCTGTTTTTT.